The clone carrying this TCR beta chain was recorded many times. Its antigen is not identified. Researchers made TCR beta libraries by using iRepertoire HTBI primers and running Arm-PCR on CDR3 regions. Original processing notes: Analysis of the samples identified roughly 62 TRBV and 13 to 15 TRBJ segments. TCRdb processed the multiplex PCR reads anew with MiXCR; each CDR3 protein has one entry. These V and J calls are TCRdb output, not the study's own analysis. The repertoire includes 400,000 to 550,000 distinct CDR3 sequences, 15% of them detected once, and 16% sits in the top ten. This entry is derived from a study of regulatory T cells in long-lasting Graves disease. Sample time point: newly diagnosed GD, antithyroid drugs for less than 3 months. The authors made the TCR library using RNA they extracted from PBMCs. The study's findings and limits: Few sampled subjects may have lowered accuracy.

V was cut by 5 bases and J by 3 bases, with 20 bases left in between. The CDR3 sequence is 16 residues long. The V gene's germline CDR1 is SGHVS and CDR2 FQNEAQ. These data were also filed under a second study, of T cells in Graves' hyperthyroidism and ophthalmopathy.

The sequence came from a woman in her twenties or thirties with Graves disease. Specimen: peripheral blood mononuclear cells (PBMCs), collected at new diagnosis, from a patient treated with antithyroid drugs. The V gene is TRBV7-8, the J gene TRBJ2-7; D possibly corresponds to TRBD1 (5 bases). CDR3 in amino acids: CASSPAQGPRIYEQYF. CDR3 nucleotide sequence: TGTGCCAGCAGCCCCGCCCAGGGTCCCCGCATCTACGAGCAGTACTTC.